This is a list of T cell receptor beta chains from one sample in a study of beta chain features in type 1 diabetes. Generated by immunoSEQ multiplex PCR, the TCRdb table keeps only in-frame clones and is missing some. The sample lists 250,000 to 350,000 clones, approximately 15% seen once, with more than 0.015% in the top ten. Specimen: naive CD4+ T cells from blood. The origin of the receptors is a man aged 18 to 30 with type 1 diabetes. CDR3s include the opening cysteine and the closing phenylalanine or tryptophan. The D gene is left open where the match is weak. A row's size may be missing; if present it is once, few, many or a size class.

>TRBV28|.|.|TRBJ2-4
TGTGCCAGCAGAACACCGGCCAAAAACATTCAGTACTTC
CASRTPAKNIQYF
>TRBV18|TRBD2|.|TRBJ2-3
TGTGCCAGCTCACCACTTCCGCGGGGGATCACAGATACGCAGTATTTT
CASSPLPRGITDTQYF
>TRBV9|.|.|TRBJ2-4
TGTGCCAGCAGCGTAGGAGTAGCCAAAAACATTCAGTACTTC
CASSVGVAKNIQYF
>TRBV7-2|TRBD2|.|TRBJ2-3
TGTGCCAGCAGCTTTCTTCCTAGCGGGAGCACAGATACGCAGTATTTT
CASSFLPSGSTDTQYF
>TRBV14|.|few|TRBJ1-1
TGTGCCAGCAGCCAGGAGATGAACACTGAAGCTTTCTTT
CASSQEMNTEAFF
>TRBV10-3|TRBD2|.|TRBJ2-1
TGTGCCACCTCGGGAAGTTTAGCGGGGGTCTCAAATGAGCAGTTCTTC
CATSGSLAGVSNEQFF
>TRBV5-1|TRBD1|.|TRBJ2-7
TGCGCCAGCAGCACAAAGGGACAGGGCTACGAGCAGTACTTC
CASSTKGQGYEQYF
>TRBV30|.|few|TRBJ1-5
TGTGCCTGGAGTGACGGCCTGGGGCAGGGGAATCAGCCCCAGCATTTT
CAWSDGLGQGNQPQHF
>TRBV27|.|.|TRBJ2-2
TGTGCCAGCAGTAGCAGGAGGGCCGGGGAGCTGTTTTTT
CASSSRRAGELFF
>TRBV18|TRBD1|few|TRBJ2-2
TGTGCCAGCTCACCACAGGGGGCGTCGAACACCGGGGAGCTGTTTTTT
CASSPQGASNTGELFF
>TRBV15|TRBD1|.|TRBJ2-7
TGTGCCACCAGCAGCGGGACAGGCGCCTTTTACGGGCAGTACTTC
CATSSGTGAFYGQYF
>TRBV9|.|.|TRBJ2-7
TGTGCCAGCAGCCCCACAGGGTGGGTTCCCTACGAGCAGTACTTC
CASSPTGWVPYEQYF
>TRBV30|.|few|TRBJ1-5
TGTGCCTGGACCCCACCTCCGGGCGGGGGGAATCAGCCCCAGCATTTT
CAWTPPPGGGNQPQHF
>TRBV27|.|.|TRBJ1-1
TGTGCCAGCAGGGGGCAAGGGATCGGCACTGAAGCTTTCTTT
CASRGQGIGTEAFF
>TRBV28|.|few|TRBJ1-5
TGTGCCAGCAGTTTATTATCCCAGCCCCAGCATTTT
CASSLLSQPQHF
>TRBV6-5|TRBD1|.|TRBJ1-5
TGTGCCACCCAGAGGGGGACAGCCATTAATCAGCCCCAGCATTTT
CATQRGTAINQPQHF
>TRBV7-2|.|few|TRBJ1-1
TGTGCCAGCAGCTTAGATACAGGGAACACTGAAGCTTTCTTT
CASSLDTGNTEAFF
>TRBV5-1|.|.|TRBJ1-4
TGCGCCAGCAGCTTTGTTTCTGGAGGGATCGAAAAACTGTTTTTT
CASSFVSGGIEKLFF
>TRBV6-5|.|few|TRBJ2-5
TGTGCCAGCAGTATACTGGGGGGTACCCAGTACTTC
CASSILGGTQYF
>TRBV5-1|TRBD1|.|TRBJ2-7
TGCGCCAGCAGCTTAGTCGGGACAGGGAAGAACGAGCAGTACTTC
CASSLVGTGKNEQYF
>TRBV28|TRBD2|few|TRBJ2-5
TGTGCCAGCAGTCCTCCAATAGCGGGGGGGCCGGAGACCCAGTACTTC
CASSPPIAGGPETQYF
>TRBV12-2|.|few|TRBJ2-2
TGTGCAAGTCGCTTCACACAAGAGACTGGGAACACCGGGGAGCTGTTTTTT
CASRFTQETGNTGELFF
>TRBV10-3|.|few|TRBJ2-1
TGTGCCATCAGCGAGCTGGGGACTGGGCAGTTCTTC
CAISELGTGQFF
>TRBV7-2|TRBD1|few|TRBJ2-3
TGTGCCAGCAGCGTGTGGACAGGCACTAGCACAGATACGCAGTATTTT
CASSVWTGTSTDTQYF
>TRBV7-9|.|few|TRBJ2-5
TGTGCCAGCAGCTTACGAGGGCGGGAGACCCAGTACTTC
CASSLRGRETQYF
>TRBV6-5|TRBD2|.|TRBJ2-7
TGTGCCAGCGGCCCCGGGACTAGCGGGATATACGAGCAGTACTTC
CASGPGTSGIYEQYF
>TRBV11-2|.|.|TRBJ2-4
TGTGCCAGCAGCTTAGTACGGGGGGCCCTGAACATTCAGTACTTC
CASSLVRGALNIQYF
>TRBV7-2|.|few|TRBJ1-3
TGTGCCAGCAGCCCCGGGGGCTCTGGAAACACCATATATTTT
CASSPGGSGNTIYF
>TRBV30|.|.|TRBJ2-7
TGTGCCTGGAGTAGGCAGGCCGAGGGTGAGCAGTACTTC
CAWSRQAEGEQYF
>TRBV6-5|TRBD2|.|TRBJ2-7
TGTGCCAGCAAGGGCGGGAGGGGTTACGAGCAGTACTTC
CASKGGRGYEQYF
>TRBV7-2|TRBD1|.|TRBJ1-2
TGTGCCAGCAGCTTAGTGGGACAGGGAGGTGGCTATGGCTACACCTTC
CASSLVGQGGGYGYTF
>TRBV7-2|TRBD1|.|TRBJ2-3
TGTGCCAGCAGCTTAGGAGGGACAGGGTTACAAGATACGCAGTATTTT
CASSLGGTGLQDTQYF
>TRBV4-3|.|few|TRBJ2-4
TGCGCCAGCAGCCAGCAGAAGGGCGGCGGGAAAAACATTCAGTACTTC
CASSQQKGGGKNIQYF
>TRBV6-4|.|.|TRBJ1-2
TGTGCCAGCAGTGACTCGTTTCGGACATCGAAATATGGCTACACCTTC
CASSDSFRTSKYGYTF
>TRBV23-1|.|.|TRBJ2-7
TGCGCCAGCAGTCCCCAGGACCGGAGGACCGACGAGCAGTACTTC
CASSPQDRRTDEQYF
>TRBV6-1|TRBD1|.|TRBJ1-1
TGTGCCAGCAGGAGGACAGGGGTGATTGAAGCTTTCTTT
CASRRTGVIEAFF
>TRBV19|.|.|TRBJ1-6
TGTGCCAGTAGTCCGTTCGACAGAGAGAATTCACCCCTCCACTTT
CASSPFDRENSPLHF
>TRBV18|TRBD1|.|TRBJ2-7
TGTGCCAGCTCACCAAGGGACAGGGACGAGCAGTACTTC
CASSPRDRDEQYF
>TRBV19|.|.|TRBJ2-1
TGTGCCACAGGGGTCAGGGGCAATGAGCAGTTCTTC
CATGVRGNEQFF
>TRBV29-1|.|.|TRBJ2-7
TGCAGCGTCCTCAACGTAGCCTACGAGCAGTACTTC
CSVLNVAYEQYF
>TRBV5-1|.|.|TRBJ1-1
TGCGCCAGCAGCTTGGTTGCAGCGGTGAACACTGAAGCTTTCTTT
CASSLVAAVNTEAFF
>TRBV7-8|TRBD1|few|TRBJ1-5
TGTGCCAGCAGCCGAGGGGGCGGGAGCAATCAGCCCCAGCATTTT
CASSRGGGSNQPQHF
>TRBV27|.|few|TRBJ2-1
TGTGCCAGCAGTTTGAACAGGGCCCGTGAGCAGTTCTTC
CASSLNRAREQFF
>TRBV11-2|.|few|TRBJ2-7
TGTGCCAGCACCGCAGTCTCCTACGAGCAGTACTTC
CASTAVSYEQYF
>TRBV9|.|.|TRBJ2-2
TGTGCCAGCAGCGTAGCTACGAATCTGGCCGGGGAGCTGTTTTTT
CASSVATNLAGELFF